The clone carrying this T cell receptor beta chain has more than one count but fewer than ten. The antigen is undetermined. The data originate from a study of blood T cells in healthy people across ages. Study background: For every two T cells, template switching captured about one barcoded beta molecule. The study's findings and limits: Possibly, changes in expanded clonotypes were confounded because donor CMV status was unknown.

PCR was performed a second time for 7 to 11 cycles using a sample-barcoded 5' primer and a J-beta primer mix. Each CDR3 protein is one row after TCRdb ran MiXCR on the 5' RACE reads. The table includes just over 1 million distinct CDR3 sequences, 35% to 50% detected once. Germline loops: CDR1 MNHEY, CDR2 SMNVEV (reference sequence). This CDR3 has 16 amino acids. V shed 3 bases, J shed 2 bases, and the junction held 6 bases outside the gene matches. This TCR derives from a woman in her fifties or sixties in good health. Sequencing used blood. The J gene is TRBJ2-3, the V gene TRBV27, with TRBD1 identical over 9 bases. DNA for the CDR3: TGTGCCAGCAGTTTTGGGGGGACAGGGAACACAGATACGCAGTATTTT. It codes for CASSFGGTGNTDTQYF.